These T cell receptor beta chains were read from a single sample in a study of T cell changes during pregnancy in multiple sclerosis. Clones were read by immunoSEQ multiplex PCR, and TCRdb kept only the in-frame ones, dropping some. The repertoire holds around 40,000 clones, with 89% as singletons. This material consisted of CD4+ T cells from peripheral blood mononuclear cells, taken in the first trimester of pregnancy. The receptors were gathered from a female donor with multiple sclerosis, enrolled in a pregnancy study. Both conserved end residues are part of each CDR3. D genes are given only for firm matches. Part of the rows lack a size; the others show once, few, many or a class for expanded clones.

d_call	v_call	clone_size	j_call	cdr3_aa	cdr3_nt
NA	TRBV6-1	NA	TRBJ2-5	CASSSSGLAQTQYF	TGTGCCAGCAGTAGTAGCGGCCTAGCCCAGACCCAGTACTTC
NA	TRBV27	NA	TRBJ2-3	CASSFLRHDRDTQYF	TGTGCCAGCAGTTTTCTGCGTCACGATCGGGATACGCAGTATTTT
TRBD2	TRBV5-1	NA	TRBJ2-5	CASSPAGTSGQETQYF	TGCGCCAGCAGCCCTGCCGGGACTAGCGGTCAAGAGACCCAGTACTTC
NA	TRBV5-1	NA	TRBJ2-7	CASSLSGLSYEQYF	TGCGCCAGCAGCTTATCAGGGTTGAGCTACGAGCAGTACTTC
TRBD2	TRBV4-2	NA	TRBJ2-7	CASSQDAGAYEQYF	TGTGCCAGCAGCCAAGATGCGGGAGCCTACGAGCAGTACTTC
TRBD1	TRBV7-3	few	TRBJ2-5	CASSLRGQGRETQYF	TGTGCCAGCAGCTTAAGGGGACAGGGGCGGGAGACCCAGTACTTC
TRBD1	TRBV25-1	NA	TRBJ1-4	CASSDRGTGNEKLFF	TGTGCCAGCAGTGACCGCGGGACAGGGAATGAAAAACTGTTTTTT
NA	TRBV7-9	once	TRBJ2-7	CASSLRADYEQYF	TGTGCCAGCAGCTTGCGGGCCGACTACGAGCAGTACTTC
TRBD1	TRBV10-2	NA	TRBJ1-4	CASSLRQGGEKLFF	TGCGCCAGCAGCCTCCGACAGGGTGGCGAAAAACTGTTTTTT
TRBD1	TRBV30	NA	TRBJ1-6	CAWSLQGASYNSPLHF	TGTGCCTGGAGTTTACAGGGGGCAAGCTATAATTCACCCCTCCACTTT
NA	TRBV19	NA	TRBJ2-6	CASRATLTGANVLTF	TGTGCCAGCAGGGCTACCTTGACTGGGGCCAACGTCCTGACTTTC
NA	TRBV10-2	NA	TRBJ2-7	CASSESKGGEQYF	TGCGCCAGCAGTGAGTCGAAAGGGGGTGAGCAGTACTTC
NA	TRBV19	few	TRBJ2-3	CASSIQRSTDTQYF	TGTGCCAGTAGTATACAGCGCAGCACAGATACGCAGTATTTT
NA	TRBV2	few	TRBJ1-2	CASSSGEDGYTF	TGTGCCAGCAGTTCAGGGGAAGATGGCTACACCTTC
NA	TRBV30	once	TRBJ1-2	CAWSVGVGTNYGYTF	TGTGCCTGGAGTGTAGGGGTAGGGACTAACTATGGCTACACCTTC
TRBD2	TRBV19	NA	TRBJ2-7	CASSITAGGMEEQYF	TGTGCCAGTAGTATAACGGCGGGAGGAATGGAAGAGCAGTACTTC
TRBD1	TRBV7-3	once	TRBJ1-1	CASSSGTENTEAFF	TGTGCCAGCAGCTCCGGGACAGAGAACACTGAAGCTTTCTTT
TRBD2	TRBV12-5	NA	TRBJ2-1	CASGPIGTSAFNEQFF	TGTGCTAGTGGCCCGATTGGGACTAGCGCCTTCAATGAGCAGTTCTTC
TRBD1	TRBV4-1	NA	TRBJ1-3	CASSALGQSSGNTIYF	TGCGCCAGCAGCGCATTGGGACAGTCCTCTGGAAACACCATATATTTT
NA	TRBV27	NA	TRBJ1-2	CASSTEGARGYTF	TGTGCCAGCAGCACGGAAGGGGCCCGAGGCTACACCTTC
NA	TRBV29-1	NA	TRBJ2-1	CSVEDDKSNGQFF	TGCAGCGTTGAAGATGACAAGTCCAATGGGCAGTTCTTC
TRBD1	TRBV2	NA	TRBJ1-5	CASGADRGSNQPQHF	TGTGCCAGCGGGGCTGACAGGGGTAGCAATCAGCCCCAGCATTTT
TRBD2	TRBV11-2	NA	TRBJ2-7	CASSLDDLGLASYEQYF	TGTGCCAGCAGCTTAGACGACCTGGGACTAGCCTCCTACGAGCAGTACTTC
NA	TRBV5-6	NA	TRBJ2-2	CASSPYRSRESAGELFF	TGTGCCAGCAGCCCCTACCGATCTAGAGAAAGCGCCGGGGAGCTGTTTTTT
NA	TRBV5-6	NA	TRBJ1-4	CASSLAFRRDSEKLFF	TGTGCCAGCAGCTTGGCGTTTAGGAGAGATAGTGAAAAACTGTTTTTT
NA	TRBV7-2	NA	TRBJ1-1	CASSSEGGDTEAFF	TGTGCCAGCAGCTCCGAAGGAGGGGACACTGAAGCTTTCTTT
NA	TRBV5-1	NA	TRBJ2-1	CASSRGHNEQFF	TGCGCCAGCAGCAGGGGCCACAATGAGCAGTTCTTC
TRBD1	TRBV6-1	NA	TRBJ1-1	CASSGDRVTEAFF	TGTGCCAGCAGTGGGGACAGGGTCACTGAAGCTTTCTTT
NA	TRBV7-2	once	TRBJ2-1	CASSQGLLSYNEQFF	TGTGCCAGCAGCCAGGGACTGCTTAGCTACAATGAGCAGTTCTTC
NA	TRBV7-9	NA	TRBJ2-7	CASSPRGVSYEQYF	TGTGCCAGCTCTCCCAGGGGGGTCTCCTACGAGCAGTACTTC
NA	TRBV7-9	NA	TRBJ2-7	CASREGYEQYF	TGTGCCAGCAGGGAGGGCTACGAGCAGTACTTC
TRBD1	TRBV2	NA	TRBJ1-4	CASSTTGNEKLFF	TGTGCCAGCAGTACGACAGGGAATGAAAAACTGTTTTTT
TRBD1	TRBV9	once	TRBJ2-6	CASSVAKWAGTGGSGANVLTF	TGTGCCAGCAGCGTAGCTAAATGGGCCGGGACAGGGGGCTCTGGGGCCAACGTCCTGACTTTC
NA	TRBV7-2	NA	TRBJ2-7	CASSLVAGSDYEQYF	TGTGCCAGCAGCTTGGTTGCGGGATCCGACTACGAGCAGTACTTC
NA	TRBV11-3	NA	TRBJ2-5	CASSTQSEETQYF	TGTGCCAGCAGCACCCAAAGCGAGGAGACCCAGTACTTC
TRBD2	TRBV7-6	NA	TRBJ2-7	CASSSGLAGGRYEQYF	TGTGCCAGCAGCTCGGGACTAGCGGGAGGGCGCTACGAGCAGTACTTC
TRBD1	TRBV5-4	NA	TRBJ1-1	CASSLDRGRPTEAFF	TGTGCCAGCAGCTTGGACAGGGGGCGCCCCACTGAAGCTTTCTTT
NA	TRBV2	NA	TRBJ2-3	CASSVTSNVDTQYF	TGTGCCAGCAGTGTAACTAGCAATGTGGATACGCAGTATTTT
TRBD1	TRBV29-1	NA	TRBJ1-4	CSVGTGLSSTNEKLFF	TGCAGCGTTGGGACAGGGTTATCGTCAACTAATGAAAAACTGTTTTTT
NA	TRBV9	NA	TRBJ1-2	CASSVGNRAENGYTF	TGTGCCAGCAGCGTAGGGAACAGGGCCGAAAATGGCTACACCTTC
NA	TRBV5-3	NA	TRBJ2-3	CARSLISSAQYF	TGTGCCAGAAGTCTAATTAGCTCGGCGCAGTATTTT
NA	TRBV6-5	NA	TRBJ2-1	CASSLGGGVYNEQFF	TGTGCCAGCAGTTTAGGGGGAGGGGTCTACAATGAGCAGTTCTTC